This is a list of T cell receptor beta chains from one sample in a study of shared T cell receptors in the human thymus. Assay: immunoSEQ multiplex PCR; the TCRdb copy retains only in-frame clones and omits some. The data contain approximately 580,000 clones, around three quarters of them singletons. These data were likewise used in another study, on human thymus T cells.

The source material was thymocytes. These receptors all come from a boy in the first two years of life with a congenital heart defect. CDR3s include the opening cysteine and the closing phenylalanine or tryptophan. D genes are given only for firm matches. Only part of the rows carry a size: once, few, many, or a class if the clone is expanded.

j_call v_call clone_size d_call cdr3_nt cdr3_aa
TRBJ2-5 TRBV4-3 NA NA TGCGCCAGCAGCCAAGATCGGGGGCGGGAGTCCCGGGGGGAGACCCAGTACTTC CASSQDRGRESRGETQYF
TRBJ2-3 TRBV4-1 NA TRBD2 TGCGCCACCCGGGGGGTAACTAGCGCCACAGATACGCAGTATTTT CATRGVTSATDTQYF
TRBJ2-5 TRBV5-8 few TRBD2 TGTGCCAGCAGGGGGCGGGGGGATTGTGAGACCCAGTACTTC CASRGRGDCETQYF
TRBJ2-1 TRBV7-8 NA NA TGTGCCAGCAGCGAAGGACACACGGTCGGCCTTTGGTCCTACAATGAGCAGTTCTTC CASSEGHTVGLWSYNEQFF
TRBJ1-5 TRBV25-1 NA NA TGTGCCAGCAGTTGGACCGGGAGCCCCAATCAGCCCCAGCATTTT CASSWTGSPNQPQHF
TRBJ2-1 TRBV12-5 NA TRBD1 TGTGCTAGTGGTTTTGGACAGGGAGACCTTTTCAATGAGCAGTTCTTC CASGFGQGDLFNEQFF
TRBJ1-3 TRBV10-2 once NA TGCGCCAGCAGTGTACAGGGCTCTGGAAACACCATATATTTT CASSVQGSGNTIYF
TRBJ2-7 TRBV7-9 NA TRBD2 TGTGCCAGCAGCTTTTCCCCCAGCGGGAGTTACGAGCAGTACTTC CASSFSPSGSYEQYF
TRBJ1-4 TRBV6-6 NA NA TGTGCCAGCAGGAAGGACAGCCCTAATGAAAAACTGTTTTTT CASRKDSPNEKLFF
TRBJ2-7 TRBV14 NA NA TGTGCCAGCAGCCAAGTTTTCGGTACTAGCCTTTCCTACGAGCAGTACTTC CASSQVFGTSLSYEQYF
TRBJ2-5 TRBV4-2 few NA TGTGCCAGCAGCCAAGATCCCAGGGAAGAGACCCAGTACTTC CASSQDPREETQYF
TRBJ2-7 TRBV5-1 NA TRBD1 TGCGCCAGCAGCGCAGGGGGTGGGGACCTTTACGAGCAGTACTTC CASSAGGGDLYEQYF
TRBJ2-3 TRBV4-2 NA TRBD2 TGTGCCAGCAGCCAAGACGGGAGGGAACGCCCCACGATGGGAGAAAGCACAGATACGCAGTATTTT CASSQDGRERPTMGESTDTQYF
TRBJ2-3 TRBV5-1 NA NA TGCGCCAGCAGCTTGAGTCCTAGCGCAGATACGCAGTATTTT CASSLSPSADTQYF
TRBJ2-3 TRBV5-5 NA TRBD2 TGTGCCAGCAGCTTGCGATGCCCCTTGCGGGAGGCCTGCACAGATACGCAGTATTTT CASSLRCPLREACTDTQYF
TRBJ2-7 TRBV4-1 NA TRBD1 TGCGCCAGCAGCCATGCGTTTGGGACAGGGGGCCACGAGCAGTACTTC CASSHAFGTGGHEQYF
TRBJ1-1 TRBV29-1 NA NA TGCAGCGTTGAAGTGGACAGTCAAGCTTTCTTT CSVEVDSQAFF
TRBJ2-3 TRBV5-6 NA TRBD2 TGTGCCAGCAGCCCGGGGGGGGGCGTGCCAGATACGCAGTATTTT CASSPGGGVPDTQYF
TRBJ1-4 TRBV5-3 NA TRBD1 TGTGCCAGAAGCTACAGGGGCTTCAGTGAAAAACTGTTTTTT CARSYRGFSEKLFF
TRBJ2-7 TRBV21-1 NA NA TGTGCCAAGTGCAGGGGGCGTATTAGCGGGAGTATGTGGGAAAGCTCCTACGAGCAGTACTTC CAKCRGRISGSMWESSYEQYF
TRBJ2-2 TRBV6-1 NA TRBD2 TGTGCCAGCAGCCGGGGGGAGAGGGACACCGGGGAGCTGTTTTTT CASSRGERDTGELFF
TRBJ2-1 TRBV7-6 NA TRBD2 TGTGCCAGCAGCTACCATCAGCGGGAGGGCCCAGACAATGAGCAGTTCTTC CASSYHQREGPDNEQFF
TRBJ2-1 TRBV19 NA TRBD2 TGTGCCAGTAAGAGACTAGCGGGAGGCGGGGATGAGCAGTTCTTC CASKRLAGGGDEQFF
TRBJ1-1 TRBV5-1 NA TRBD1 TGCGCCAGCAGCCCGCCCGAAACAGGGGGCTTAGTCTCCATGAACACTGAAGCTTTCTTT CASSPPETGGLVSMNTEAFF
TRBJ2-7 TRBV9 NA TRBD2 TGTGCCAGCAGCGGGACTAGCGGGACCTCCTACGAGCAGTACTTC CASSGTSGTSYEQYF
TRBJ2-7 TRBV7-6 NA TRBD2 TGTGCCAGCAGCTTCCGGACTAGCGGGAGTTCGGCCGAGCAGTACTTC CASSFRTSGSSAEQYF
TRBJ2-2 TRBV4-3 NA TRBD2 TGCGCCAGCAGCCAAGATCCCGGACTAGCGGGAGGGCAAAATAACACCGGGGAGCTGTTTTTT CASSQDPGLAGGQNNTGELFF
TRBJ2-7 TRBV7-3 once NA TGTGCCAGCAGCCCCGGAGGGGGCCATCACGAGCAGTACTTC CASSPGGGHHEQYF
TRBJ1-1 TRBV4-3 NA NA TGCGCCAGCAGCCAAGAGTGGGGGGGCCCTGAAGCTTTCTTT CASSQEWGGPEAFF
TRBJ2-7 TRBV6-6 few NA TGTGCCAGCAACATATTAGGGGTCTACGAGCAGTACTTC CASNILGVYEQYF
TRBJ2-2 TRBV4-3 NA TRBD2 TGCGCCAGCAGCCGTAGAAGGGGAGGGCGGGACACCGGGGAGCTGTTTTTT CASSRRRGGRDTGELFF
TRBJ2-1 TRBV27 NA TRBD2 TGTGCCAGCAGTCGGGTAGCGGGGAGCTCCTACAATGAGCAGTTCTTC CASSRVAGSSYNEQFF
TRBJ2-1 TRBV14 NA TRBD2 TGTGCCAGCAGCACCGGACTAGCGCCCTACAATGAGCAGTTCTTC CASSTGLAPYNEQFF
TRBJ1-3 TRBV27 NA TRBD1 TGTGCCAGCAGTCCCCAGACAGGGAAGGCTGGAAACACCATATATTTT CASSPQTGKAGNTIYF
TRBJ2-1 TRBV5-1 once TRBD2 TGCGCCAGCAGCCTGAGCGGGAGGGGCAATGAGCAGTTCTTC CASSLSGRGNEQFF
TRBJ2-1 TRBV5-1 NA TRBD2 TGCGCCAGCAGCGGAGGGAGGGTCCCCCCCAATGAGCAGTTCTTC CASSGGRVPPNEQFF
TRBJ2-3 TRBV15 NA TRBD2 TGTGCCACCAGCAGAGATGGGAGGGGATCTAGCACAGATACGCAGTATTTT CATSRDGRGSSTDTQYF
TRBJ2-5 TRBV18 NA TRBD1 TGTGCCAGCTCACCTGGTCAGGACAGGGACCAAGAGACCCAGTACTTC CASSPGQDRDQETQYF
TRBJ1-1 TRBV30 NA NA TGTGCCTGGGGATATAGGGGGAACACTGAAGCTTTCTTT CAWGYRGNTEAFF
TRBJ2-1 TRBV5-1 NA TRBD1 TGCGCCAGCAGCTGCGACAGGGGGCTCGAGAATGAGCAGTTCTTC CASSCDRGLENEQFF
TRBJ1-2 TRBV28 NA TRBD1 TGTGCCAGCAGGTTGGACAGGGGAAACTATGGCTACACCTTC CASRLDRGNYGYTF
TRBJ1-2 TRBV13 few NA TGTGCCAGCAGCCCTCAACTTGGGGGGGACTATGGCTACACCTTC CASSPQLGGDYGYTF
TRBJ2-7 TRBV29-1 once NA TGCAGCGTCCCGGGCCGGGGGTACGAGCAGTACTTC CSVPGRGYEQYF
TRBJ1-1 TRBV5-1 NA NA TGCGCCAGCAGCTTGGAACAGATTATGAACACTGAAGCTTTCTTT CASSLEQIMNTEAFF
TRBJ2-3 TRBV30 NA NA TGTGCCTCGCCAACTATACAGGGTGGCACAGATACGCAGTATTTT CASPTIQGGTDTQYF
TRBJ2-7 TRBV4-2 NA TRBD1 TGTGCCAGCAGCCCCGTCCCGGGACAGGGGGCTCATTTCTACGAGCAGTACTTC CASSPVPGQGAHFYEQYF
TRBJ2-2 TRBV14 NA TRBD1 TGTGCCAGCAGCTGTAAAACCCCCGACAGGGAGAACACCGGGGAGCTGTTTTTT CASSCKTPDRENTGELFF
TRBJ2-2 TRBV7-9 NA NA TGTGCCAGCAACGACTACACCGGGGAGCTGTTTTTT CASNDYTGELFF
TRBJ2-5 TRBV5-1 once TRBD2 TGCGCCAGCAGCTTTCGGCTAGCGGGAGGATTGGGAGAGACCCAGTACTTC CASSFRLAGGLGETQYF
TRBJ2-1 TRBV6-6 NA TRBD2 TGTGCCAGCAGTCGCGGACTAGCGGGAATTAATGAGCAGTTCTTC CASSRGLAGINEQFF